This T cell receptor beta chain was profiled in a study of response to subunit inactivated influenza vaccine. Study-level points and caveats: Each seasonal influenza vaccination recruits few new T cells, the authors suggested.

This CDR3 is built from 16 residues. Germline V gives CDR1 LNHDA, CDR2 SQIVND (reference sequence). With 6 bases clipped from V and 7 bases from J, the junction kept 13 bases outside the gene matches. A note on this clonotype: Its antigen is undetermined.

TCRdb redid the calling of the RT-PCR reads with MiXCR, one entry per CDR3 protein. The sample lists 650,000 to 850,000 distinct CDR3 sequences; around 13% were seen once. The receptor was derived from a man in his forties or fifties who received an inactivated influenza vaccine. This specimen consisted of PBMCs from blood, obtained 14 to 15 days before vaccination. The V gene is TRBV19, the J gene TRBJ2-1; 9 bases match TRBD2. The CDR3 sequence is CASSANVVAGVNEQFF. CDR3 DNA sequence: TGTGCCAGTAGCGCCAATGTGGTAGCGGGAGTGAATGAGCAGTTCTTC.